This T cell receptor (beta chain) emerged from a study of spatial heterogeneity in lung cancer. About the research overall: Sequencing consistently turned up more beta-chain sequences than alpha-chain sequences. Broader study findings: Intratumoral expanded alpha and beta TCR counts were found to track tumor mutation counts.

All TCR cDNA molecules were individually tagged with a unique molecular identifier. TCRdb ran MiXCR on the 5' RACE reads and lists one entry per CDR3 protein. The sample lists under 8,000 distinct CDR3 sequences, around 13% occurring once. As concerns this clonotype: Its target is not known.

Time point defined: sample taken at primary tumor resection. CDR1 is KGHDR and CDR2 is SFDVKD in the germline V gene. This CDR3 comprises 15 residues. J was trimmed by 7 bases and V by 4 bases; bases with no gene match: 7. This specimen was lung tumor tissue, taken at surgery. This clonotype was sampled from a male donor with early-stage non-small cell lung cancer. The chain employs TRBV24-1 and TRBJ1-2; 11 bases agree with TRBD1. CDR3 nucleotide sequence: TGTGCCACCAGTGAACGCGGACAGGGGGCGAGTGGCTACACCTTC. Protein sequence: CATSERGQGASGYTF.